The T cell receptor (beta chain) under discussion was sequenced for a study of early T cells in non-severe SARS-CoV-2 infection. Turning to the study itself: Chains were unpaired, as sequencing was done on bulk RNA from unsorted whole blood. Overall study results and limits: Reliance on VDJdb matching favored anti-spike CD8 responses; private and CD4 specificities were missed.

This clonotype was recorded many times. Its antigen is not identified. This CDR3 spans 16 amino acids. V was shortened by 4 bases and J by 3 bases, with 18 bases between the two germline ends. The germline CDR1 and CDR2 sequences are MDHEN and SYDVKM. Individual cDNA molecules carried attached unique molecular identifiers. TCRdb independently ran MiXCR on the 5' RACE reads; one entry per CDR3 protein. The sample contains about 58,000 distinct CDR3 sequences, around 12% of which appear only once. The sample comprised whole blood. This clonotype was obtained from an adult who was a healthcare worker with PCR-confirmed SARS-CoV-2 infection or an uninfected control (not recorded which). The chain employs TRBV28 and TRBJ2-5; possible D gene TRBD1, 6 bases. The CDR3 nucleotides read TGTGCCAGCAGTTGGGCCGCCGGGGCAGGGGAAGAGACCCAGTACTTC. Translated: CASSWAAGAGEETQYF.